The 20 T cell receptor beta chains in this list originate from one sample, sequenced in a study of OX40 agonist ivuxolimab in advanced cancers. The assay was immunoSEQ multiplex PCR, and TCRdb's table has in-frame clones only and misses some. Among approximately 82,000 clones listed, roughly 90% were seen once. Source: CD4+ or CD8+ T cells sorted from blood, taken in a trial of the OX40 agonist ivuxolimab. The source is an adult with an advanced solid tumor such as melanoma, head and neck, liver or kidney cancer.

V and J are TRBV18 and TRBJ1-3; D remains unclear. The CDR3 length is 11 residues. Per germline, CDR1 KGHSH and CDR2 LQKENI. The V gene lost 6 bases and the J gene lost 4 bases, with 4 bases spanning the gap. In nucleotides, the CDR3 is TGTGCCAGCTCTCGAGGAAACACCATATATTTT. It codes for CASSRGNTIYF. Complete variable domain (other parts from reference TRBV18 and TRBJ1-3): NAGVMQNPRHLVRRRGQEARLRCSPMKGHSHVYWYRQLPEEGLKFMVYLQKENIIDESGMPKERFSAEFPKEGPSILRIQQVVRGDSAAYFCASSRGNTIYFGEGSWLTVV.

The V call is TRBV2, the J call TRBJ1-5; TRBD1 matches 8 bases. The CDR3 is 15 amino acids. Losses at the gene ends were 2 bases for V and 3 bases for J; bases not matched to a gene: 3. CDR1 and CDR2 (germline): SNHLY, FYNNEI. The CDR3 coding sequence is TGTGCCAGCAGTGAACAGGGGGCGACCAATCAGCCCCAGCATTTT. This gives the protein CASSEQGATNQPQHF.

The V call is TRBV2, the J call TRBJ2-3, with no clear D. Germline V gene sequence: CDR1 SNHLY, CDR2 FYNNEI. Trimming cost V 7 bases and J 1 base, with 12 bases left between them. CDR3 length: 14 amino acids. CDR3 nucleotides: TGTGCCAGCACCCCGGAAAAAGGCACAGATACGCAGTATTTT. As protein: CASTPEKGTDTQYF.

This chain connects TRBV7-2 to TRBJ2-5; D ambiguous. V lost 5 bases to trimming and J lost 5 bases, with 15 bases between them. Germline assignment: CDR1 SGHTA and CDR2 FQGNSA. This CDR3 is built from 14 residues. Written as DNA, the CDR3 is TGTGCCAGCAGCGCCCGGACCGCCCCTGAGACCCAGTACTTC. Encoded protein: CASSARTAPETQYF.

In its sample, this clone was seen once. This rearrangement joins TRBV27 to TRBJ2-3, with D possibly being TRBD1 (6 bases). The CDR3 contains 12 residues. Germline V gives CDR1 MNHEY, CDR2 SMNVEV (reference sequence). The V end was cut by 3 bases, the J end by 5 bases, with 6 bases between. The chain's CDR3 is CASSFRGDTQYF. The CDR3 region has the DNA TGTGCCAGCAGTTTCAGGGGAGATACGCAGTATTTT.

There are a few counts of this clone. The chain combines TRBV6-1 with TRBJ1-5, with 9 bases aligning to TRBD1. Germline CDR1 is MNHNS and CDR2 is SASEGT. CDR3 length: 15 residues. V shed 6 bases, J shed 2 bases, and the junction held 5 bases outside the gene matches. Here the CDR3 DNA reads TGTGCCAGCAGGGACAGGGGATTGGGCAATCAGCCCCAGCATTTT. Translation gives CASRDRGLGNQPQHF.

The V and J genes are TRBV20-1 and TRBJ2-5; D remains unclear. V was trimmed by 8 bases and J by 0 bases, leaving 7 bases between them. Germline V CDR1 and CDR2: DFQATT, SNEGSKA (reference sequence). This CDR3 contains 11 residues. CDR3 amino acids: CSHMYQETQYF. CDR3 nucleotides: TGCAGTCATATGTACCAAGAGACCCAGTACTTC.

This chain uses TRBV4-2 with TRBJ2-5; possible D gene TRBD1, 5 bases. The V gene's germline CDR1 is LGHNA and CDR2 YNFKEQ. The CDR3 is made up of 14 amino acids. Trimming shortened V by 0 bases and J by 1 base, and 6 bases separated the two germline ends. For the CDR3, the DNA is TGTGCCAGCAGCCAAGACAGGGCCCAAGAGACCCAGTACTTC. Amino acid sequence: CASSQDRAQETQYF.

CDR3 sequence: CASSFSAGGLGETQYF. The CDR3 DNA reads as TGCGCCAGCAGCTTCTCGGCGGGGGGGCTTGGAGAGACCCAGTACTTC. This chain connects TRBV5-1 to TRBJ2-5, with 9 bases lining up with TRBD2. V dropped 2 bases and J dropped 4; count of bases not matched to a gene: 9. This CDR3 spans 16 amino acids. Per the germline V gene, CDR1 is SGHRS and CDR2 is YFSETQ.

The chain links TRBV15 to TRBJ2-7, with D perhaps TRBD1 (5 bases). Trimming took 2 bases from V and 5 from J, leaving 7 bases between them. CDR1 and CDR2 from the germline V gene are LNHNV and YYDKDF (reference sequence). This CDR3 has 12 residues. The CDR3 here is CATSRKGDEQYF. The CDR3 DNA is TGTGCCACCAGCAGAAAAGGGGACGAGCAGTACTTC.

CDR3 residues: CASSFFGTITDTQYF. The CDR3 nucleotides read TGTGCCAGCAGCTTTTTCGGGACTATCACAGATACGCAGTATTTT. The chain recombines TRBV5-6 with TRBJ2-3, with 7 positions matching TRBD2. The V gene's germline CDR1 is SGHDT and CDR2 YYEEEE. The ends lost 2 bases at V and 2 bases at J; junction bases unmatched: 5. The CDR3 totals 15 residues.

The V call is TRBV28, the J call TRBJ2-7, with D tentatively TRBD2 (5 bases). The V end lost 7 bases, the J end lost 5 bases, and 21 bases lay between the germline ends. There are 15 residues in the CDR3. Germline V gives CDR1 MDHEN, CDR2 SYDVKM. CDR3 coding DNA: TGTGCCAGCACCACCGAGAGCGGCTCGCCCAACGAGCAGTACTTC. It specifies CASTTESGSPNEQYF.

The chain links TRBV16 to TRBJ1-1; 10 nucleotides line up with TRBD1. J lost 1 base, V lost 3 bases, and 2 bases had no gene match. Germline CDR1 is KGHSY and CDR2 is FQNENV. This CDR3 comprises 15 residues. The CDR3 nucleotides are TGTGCCAGCAGCCAGCGACAGGGGGCGAACACTGAAGCTTTCTTT. This codes for CASSQRQGANTEAFF.

This clone was detected only a few times. V is TRBV7-2 and J is TRBJ2-7; 13 bases align to TRBD2. Looked up from germline, CDR1 is SGHTA and CDR2 is FQGNSA. Trimming at V came to 5 bases and at J to 7 bases, leaving 17 bases not matched to a gene. The CDR3 is made up of 18 amino acids. CDR3 sequence reads: CASSPRGWTSGGLLEQYF. The CDR3 region has the DNA TGTGCCAGCAGCCCGAGAGGGTGGACTAGCGGGGGTCTGCTGGAGCAGTACTTC.

This clone has only a few counts. This sequence joins TRBV19 and TRBJ2-2; tentative D call: TRBD2 (5 bases). From germline, CDR1 is LNHDA and CDR2 SQIVND (reference sequence). V lost 6 bases to trimming and J lost 3 bases, with 14 bases between them. There are 15 residues in the CDR3. CDR3 bases: TGTGCCAGTAGGATCAGAGGGCTCGACACCGGGGAGCTGTTTTTT. This sequence encodes CASRIRGLDTGELFF.

This chain links TRBV6-6 with TRBJ2-3, with D hard to call. V gave up 5 bases and J gave up 6 bases, with 9 bases separating them. Germline V gene lookup returns CDR1 MNHNY and CDR2 SVGAGI (reference sequence). This CDR3 is 12 amino acids long. In DNA form, the CDR3 reads TGTGCCAGCAGTACGAGAGCGGATACGCAGTATTTT. Translated, it gives CASSTRADTQYF.

The chain combines TRBV5-1 with TRBJ2-1; 7 nucleotides match TRBD2. The CDR3 length is 15 residues. Germline CDR1 is SGHRS and CDR2 is YFSETQ. V shed 5 bases and J 8 bases; nucleotides not matched to a gene: 13. CDR3 nucleotides: TGCGCCAGCAGGCCCGCCCGGCGGGAGTACCATGAGCAGTTCTTC. It codes for CASRPARREYHEQFF.

The chain uses TRBV28 and TRBJ1-6, with a weak D call TRBD1 (6 bases). This CDR3 spans 17 amino acids. Germline V gene lookup returns CDR1 MDHEN and CDR2 SYDVKM. Trimming removed 6 bases from V and 1 base from J, with 16 bases in between. CDR3 amino acids: CASRLGGGLSYNSPLHF. For the CDR3, the DNA is TGTGCCAGCAGGCTAGGGGGGGGGTTGTCCTATAATTCACCCCTCCACTTT.

The chain is built from TRBV7-2 and TRBJ2-1, with 7 nucleotides matching TRBD2. Germline V CDR1 and CDR2: SGHTA, FQGNSA. V shed 2 bases and J 3 bases; nucleotides not matched to a gene: 4. CDR3 size: 15 residues. CDR3 loop: CASSLTSGNYNEQFF. The CDR3 bases are TGTGCCAGCAGCTTAACCAGCGGGAACTACAATGAGCAGTTCTTC.

The chain employs TRBV28 and TRBJ1-5; weak D call: TRBD1 (5 bases). Trimming pared 4 bases from V and 2 bases from J, leaving 9 bases between. Germline V gene data show CDR1 as MDHEN and CDR2 as SYDVKM. The CDR3 runs to 14 residues. In nucleotides, the CDR3 is TGTGCCAGCAGTTCTCCGGGGGGCAATCAGCCCCAGCATTTT. Amino acid sequence: CASSSPGGNQPQHF. The full variable domain, in which reference TRBV28 and TRBJ1-5 provide the parts outside the CDR3, is DVKVTQSSRYLVKRTGEKVFLECVQDMDHENMFWYRQDPGLGLRLIYFSYDVKMKEKGDIPEGYSVSREKKERFSLILESASTNQTSMYLCASSSPGGNQPQHFGDGTRLSIL.